Listed here are 26 T cell receptor beta chains from one sample, sequenced in a study of blood T cell repertoires in COVID-19. This table comes from immunoSEQ multiplex PCR, and its TCRdb copy is limited to in-frame clones, with some not included. The sample holds fewer than 200,000 clones; about 90% are singletons and the top ten take about 9.4%. Sample: PBMCs or T cells enriched from blood (not recorded which). All receptors come from a woman younger than 30 who had recovered from COVID-19.

This clone showed up just once. The chain employs TRBV7-2 and TRBJ2-4; weak D call: TRBD1 (5 bases). The CDR3 is made up of 16 amino acids. CDR1 is SGHTA and CDR2 is FQGNSA in the germline V gene. The V end lost 1 base, the J end lost 8 bases, and 18 bases lay between the germline ends. CDR3 sequence: CASSLGGPGLEHIQYF. The CDR3 bases are TGTGCCAGCAGCTTAGGGGGCCCTGGCTTAGAGCACATTCAGTACTTC.

V gene TRBV9 combines with J gene TRBJ2-7; 7 bases map to TRBD2. V lost 4 bases to trimming and J lost 5 bases; unmatched junction nucleotides: 9. In germline, CDR1 is SGDLS, CDR2 YYNGEE. The CDR3 runs to 14 residues. Here the CDR3 DNA reads TGTGCCAGCAGCCCGACCGGGACTACACACGAGCAGTACTTC. Its protein is CASSPTGTTHEQYF.

This clone was seen only a few times. This chain connects TRBV10-3 to TRBJ1-4, with D maybe TRBD1 (6 bases). The CDR3 is made up of 13 amino acids. Germline loops: CDR1 ENHRY, CDR2 SYGVKD. V lost 3 bases to trimming and J lost 7 bases, with 9 bases between them. The CDR3: CAISDRQAEKLFF. CDR3 sequence (DNA): TGTGCCATCAGTGATCGACAGGCTGAAAAACTGTTTTTT.

This chain joins TRBV7-6 and TRBJ1-6, with 7 positions matching TRBD1. Germline lookup yields CDR1 SGHVS and CDR2 FNYEAQ. The CDR3 sequence is 15 residues long. Losses at the gene ends were 4 bases for V and 5 bases for J; bases not matched to a gene: 5. CDR3 sequence: CASSSGQIHNSPLHF. In DNA form, the CDR3 reads TGTGCCAGCAGCTCGGGACAGATTCATAATTCACCCCTCCACTTT.

The chain couples TRBV6-5 to TRBJ1-2, with a possible D match to TRBD1 (6 bases). Trimming removed 7 bases at V and 4 bases at J, with 10 bases between. The CDR3 contains 12 residues. Germline V gives CDR1 MNHEY, CDR2 SVGAGI. The CDR3: CASKQGSYGYTF. The CDR3 DNA sequence: TGTGCCAGCAAACAGGGAAGCTATGGCTACACCTTC.

V is TRBV6-5 and J is TRBJ1-1, with a possible D match to TRBD1 (5 bases). The germline V gene has CDR1 MNHEY and CDR2 SVGAGI. V was pared by 0 bases and J by 4 bases, with 12 bases between. The CDR3 runs 15 residues. The CDR3 here is CASSYSGGLSTEAFF. CDR3 in DNA: TGTGCCAGCAGTTACTCGGGGGGGTTGAGCACTGAAGCTTTCTTT.

V and J are TRBV2 and TRBJ2-1; D gene ambiguous. This CDR3 spans 13 amino acids. Germline CDR1 and CDR2: SNHLY and FYNNEI. Trimming removed 7 bases from V and 10 bases from J, with 17 bases in between. CDR3 DNA sequence: TGTGCCAGCACCCGCGGCACCATTGGGGAGCAGTTCTTC. It codes for CASTRGTIGEQFF.

The CDR3 region has the DNA TGTGCCAGCAGCAATCGGGGGGCAAGTTCGTCGGAGGGAGTGTACAATGAGCAGTTCTTC. This translates into CASSNRGASSSEGVYNEQFF. The chain uses TRBV5-8 and TRBJ2-1; D might be TRBD2 (7 bases). Trimming shortened V by 4 bases and J by 4 bases, and 30 bases separated the two germline ends. Germline V gives CDR1 SGHTS, CDR2 YDEGEE. The CDR3 length is 20 residues.

This clone has a handful of counts. The chain links TRBV28 to TRBJ1-4; possibly TRBD1 for D (5 bases). In germline, CDR1 is MDHEN, CDR2 SYDVKM. This CDR3 comprises 13 residues. Trimming pared 7 bases from V and 6 bases from J, leaving 12 bases between. The CDR3 sequence is CASTETDYEKLFF. In nucleotides, the CDR3 is TGTGCCAGCACAGAGACAGACTATGAAAAACTGTTTTTT.

Details on this clone: An end of the junction does not agree with germline; a read error may underlie this. V usage is TRBV28 and J usage is TRBJ2-7, with TRBD2 matching 8 bases. Germline V gene data show CDR1 as MDHEN and CDR2 as SYDVKM. The CDR3 has 15 residues. This chain's CDR3 is CASRLSGGTSYEQYF. CDR3 coding DNA: TGTGCCAGCAGGTTATCGGGAGGGACCTCCTACGAGCAGTACTTC.

V gene TRBV18 combines with J gene TRBJ1-2; the D is unclear. CDR1 is KGHSH, CDR2 LQKENI, per germline. This CDR3 has 14 residues. Trimming stripped 1 base from V and 4 bases from J, with 10 bases between. CDR3 region: CASSPLTEIYGYTF. The CDR3 coding sequence is TGTGCCAGCTCACCACTTACAGAGATCTATGGCTACACCTTC.

This chain connects TRBV3-1 (or the pseudogene TRBV3-2) to TRBJ2-7; TRBD2 aligns across 8 bases. From germline, CDR1 is LGHDT and CDR2 YNNKEL (reference sequence). The CDR3 sequence is 16 residues long. The junction had 16 bases not matched to a gene; V was cut back by 7 bases and J by 5 bases. The CDR3: CASTTGGGTLKDEQYF. The CDR3 bases are TGTGCCAGCACCACCGGCGGGGGGACTCTCAAGGACGAGCAGTACTTC.

CDR3: CATGRTGGPFKNTEAFF. CDR3 DNA sequence: TGTGCCACCGGGAGGACAGGGGGCCCCTTTAAGAACACTGAAGCTTTCTTT. The genes are TRBV15 and TRBJ1-1, with 11 bases that match TRBD1. With 8 bases clipped from V and 1 base from J, the junction kept 12 bases outside the gene matches. There are 17 residues in the CDR3. Germline CDR1 LNHNV, CDR2 YYDKDF (reference sequence). Full variable domain (remainder filled in from reference TRBV15 and TRBJ1-1): DAMVIQNPRYQVTQFGKPVTLSCSQTLNHNVMYWYQQKSSQAPKLLFHYYDKDFNNEADTPDNFQSRRPNTSFCFLDIRSPGLGDTAMYLCATGRTGGPFKNTEAFFGQGTRLTVV.

The V and J genes are TRBV5-6 and TRBJ2-5; maybe TRBD1 (5 bases). CDR1 is SGHDT and CDR2 is YYEEEE in the germline V gene. Trimming left V 2 bases short and J 1 base short, with 12 bases between. There are 15 residues in the CDR3. The CDR3 bases are TGTGCCAGCAGCTTAGGGCAGGGCTTCCAAGAGACCCAGTACTTC. This translates into CASSLGQGFQETQYF.

V and J are TRBV7-2 and TRBJ2-1, with 7 positions matching TRBD2. J gave up 8 bases and V 2 bases, and 15 bases lay outside the gene matches. Per the germline V gene, CDR1 is SGHTA and CDR2 is FQGNSA. The CDR3 length is 17 residues. In DNA form, the CDR3 reads TGTGCCAGCAGCTTAAGTCCAGGGCGGGAGCGCGGGCATGAGCAGTTCTTC. Residues: CASSLSPGRERGHEQFF.

The CDR3 region has the DNA TGTGCCAGCAGCTTGGTAGGGACTAGCGGGAGGTGGGCCCCGAATGAGCAGTTCTTC. Encoded protein: CASSLVGTSGRWAPNEQFF. V is TRBV5-8 and J is TRBJ2-1; TRBD2 aligns across 15 bases. The CDR3 is 19 amino acids. CDR1 is SGHTS, CDR2 YDEGEE, per germline. V was clipped by 0 bases and J by 7 bases; unmatched bases: 11.

This clone was counted only a few times. This chain connects TRBV6-2 or TRBV6-3 to TRBJ2-1, with 7 bases identical to TRBD2. This CDR3 has 15 amino acids. CDR1 is MNHEY, CDR2 SVGEGT, per germline. With V trimmed by 6 bases and J by 6 bases, 11 bases remained unmatched. The CDR3 here is CASSPRAGEGNEQFF. CDR3 DNA sequence: TGTGCCAGCAGCCCCCGGGCGGGAGAGGGCAATGAGCAGTTCTTC.

The rearrangement uses TRBV11-2 and TRBJ2-2; tentatively, D is TRBD1 (5 bases). V lost 4 bases and J lost 0, with 12 bases in between. Germline values: CDR1 SGHAT, CDR2 FQNNGV. The CDR3 loop spans 16 amino acids. This chain's CDR3 is CASSSGDRANTGELFF. In nucleotides, the CDR3 is TGTGCCAGCAGCTCCGGAGACAGAGCGAACACCGGGGAGCTGTTTTTT.

In its sample, this clone was seen a few times. This chain uses TRBV29-1 with TRBJ2-3; D gene unclear. The germline CDR1 and CDR2 sequences are SQVTM and ANQGSEA. This CDR3 spans 11 amino acids. Trimming pared 7 bases from V and 11 bases from J, leaving 16 bases between. The CDR3 loop is CSASTGLVQYF. The DNA of the CDR3 is TGCAGCGCCTCAACGGGTCTCGTGCAGTATTTT.

The chain carries TRBV5-1 and TRBJ2-2; D is perhaps TRBD1 (6 bases). The CDR3 totals 16 residues. The ends were cut back, 5 bases at V and 5 bases at J, with 19 bases in the middle. Germline lookup yields CDR1 SGHRS and CDR2 YFSETQ. CDR3 residues: CASSSTSAGVTGELFF. As DNA, the CDR3 is TGCGCCAGCAGTTCAACGAGTGCAGGGGTAACCGGGGAGCTGTTTTTT. Supplemented by reference TRBV5-1 and TRBJ2-2, the full variable domain reads KAGVTQTPRYLIKTRGQQVTLSCSPISGHRSVSWYQQTPGQGLQFLFEYFSETQRNKGNFPGRFSGRQFSNSRSEMNVSTLELGDSALYLCASSSTSAGVTGELFFGEGSRLTVL.

This chain connects TRBV4-1 to TRBJ1-6; TRBD1 agrees at 7 bases. The CDR3 totals 15 residues. Trimming removed 0 bases from V and 8 bases from J; junction bases left unmatched: 4. Germline CDR1 MGHRA, CDR2 YSYEKL. Here the CDR3 DNA reads TGCGCCAGCAGCCAAGAAGGGGGCCGAGATTCACCCCTCCACTTT. The encoded protein is CASSQEGGRDSPLHF.

The chain uses TRBV6-2 or TRBV6-3 and TRBJ1-5; TRBD1 might be the D (6 bases). Trimming removed 5 bases from V and 3 bases from J, with 14 bases in between. Germline lookup yields CDR1 MNHEY and CDR2 SVGEGT. The CDR3 is 15 residues long. CDR3 DNA: TGTGCCAGCAGTGTGGGGGGGGGCCACAATCAGCCCCAGCATTTT. It yields the protein CASSVGGGHNQPQHF.

J is TRBJ1-3 and V is TRBV19; 7 nucleotides align to TRBD1. CDR1 is LNHDA and CDR2 is SQIVND in the germline V gene (reference sequence). This CDR3 has 13 residues. J lost 7 bases, V lost 6 bases, and 6 bases had no gene match. The CDR3 DNA is TGTGCCAGTAGCCCCGACAGGGCCAACACCATATATTTT. Translation gives CASSPDRANTIYF.

V and J are TRBV2 and TRBJ2-7; TRBD2 agrees at 12 bases. This CDR3 comprises 16 residues. The germline CDR1 and CDR2 sequences are SNHLY and FYNNEI. The V segment lost 4 bases and the J segment 3 bases; nucleotides outside the gene matches: 7. In DNA form, the CDR3 reads TGTGCCAGCAGTGGGAGGACTAGCGGGGCCCGCTACGAGCAGTACTTC. It is translated as CASSGRTSGARYEQYF.

The chain couples TRBV7-9 to TRBJ2-6; D unresolved. The CDR3 has 17 residues. Germline V gene data show CDR1 as SEHNR and CDR2 as FQNEAQ (reference sequence). Trimming stripped 2 bases from V and 0 bases from J, with 11 bases between. The CDR3 DNA sequence: TGTGCCAGCAGCTTAAAATTCTCAGACTCTGGGGCCAACGTCCTGACTTTC. This encodes CASSLKFSDSGANVLTF.

Comment on this clone: Given a much more abundant clone one base away, this may be a read error. This sample includes further DNA sequences coding for the same CDR3. The chain combines TRBV18 with TRBJ1-2; 7 nucleotides align to TRBD1. V was pared by 3 bases and J by 4 bases, with 2 bases of the junction left unmatched. CDR3 size: 13 residues. Germline CDR1 KGHSH, CDR2 LQKENI. The CDR3 spells CASSPAGGYGYTF. The CDR3 DNA follows: TGTGCCAGCTCACCGGCAGGGGGCTATGGCTACACCTTC.